These 7 T cell receptor delta chains came from one sample sequenced in a study of γδ T cells in repeated Plasmodium falciparum infection. Bulk repertoires came from Vgamma9/Vdelta2+ or Vdelta2-negative gammadelta T cells flow-sorted from PBMC. TCRdb fed the multiplex PCR reads into CATT to redo clone calling. The sample yields approximately 53,000 delta-chain clones, around 1.7% seen once. What was sequenced was gamma-delta T cells from blood. The receptors originated from a pool of human donors (malaria-infected and uninfected, not separated).

This clone was seen many times. A read error is likely here: a far larger clone is one base away. The sample contains more than one DNA sequence encoding this CDR3. The V and J genes are TRDV1 and TRDJ1, with 11 bases that match TRDD3. V dropped 9 bases and J dropped 5; count of bases not matched to a gene: 8. Germline V gene lookup returns CDR1 TSWWSYY and CDR2 QGS. The CDR3 has 14 residues. This chain's CDR3 is CALLGDTGFDKLIF. CDR3 in DNA: TGTGCTCTCCTGGGGGATACCGGCTTTGATAAACTCATCTTT.

The table lists this clone with a few counts. Since a far larger clone is one base different, this is likely a read error. This specimen includes other DNA sequences encoding the same CDR3. The CDR3 spells CALGEQAFNWLLGDTTDKLIF. In nucleotides, the CDR3 is TGTGCTCTTGGGGAACAGGCTTTCAACTGGCTGCTGGGGGATACAACCGATAAACTCATCTTT. The chain is built from TRDV1 and TRDJ1; 11 positions match TRDD3. The CDR3 covers 21 residues. The trim removed 1 base at V and 2 bases at J, leaving 18 bases unmatched. Germline V gene lookup returns CDR1 TSWWSYY and CDR2 QGS.

This clone was detected only a few times. The translation of this DNA and the TCRdb protein of a much larger clone differ at residue 3, probably owing to a read error; the protein shown here is translated from the DNA. The chain links TRDV2 to TRDJ1, with D uncertain. TCRdb is silent on the J gene; assignment here came from matching the DNA to germline. Germline CDR1 is GEAIGNYY and CDR2 is EKD. This CDR3 contains 19 residues. CDR3 bases: TGTGCCAGTGACCAGATCGGTACAGGGTGGGACTCGGACACCGATAAACTCATCTTT. It codes for CASDQIGTGWDSDTDKLIF.

This clone was seen more than once but under ten times. The mismatch at residue 13 between this DNA's translation and the TCRdb protein of a much larger clone likely reflects a read error; the protein shown is translated from the DNA. J is TRDJ1 and V is TRDV3; 8 bases fit TRDD3. Germline-derived CDR1 and CDR2 are TVYSNPD and GDNSRS (reference sequence). The CDR3 runs 18 residues. V lost 4 bases to trimming and J lost 3 bases; unmatched junction nucleotides: 22. CDR3 DNA sequence: TGTGCCTCCCAGAGGACCTACTGGGGGTCCCCGGTCGCCGATAAACTCATCTTT. As protein: CASQRTYWGSPVADKLIF.

This clone was found many times. This may stem from a read error, because a much larger clone lies one nucleotide away. The rearrangement uses TRDV1 and TRDJ1; 8 bases map to TRDD3. The V gene's germline CDR1 is TSWWSYY and CDR2 QGS. The CDR3 is 17 amino acids. CDR3 sequence: CALGETLQGIRCDKPIF. The CDR3 bases are TGTGCTCTTGGGGAAACGCTACAAGGGATACGCTGTGATAAACCCATCTTT.

As concerns this clone: The translation of this DNA and the TCRdb protein of a much larger clone differ at residue 3, probably owing to a read error; the protein shown here is translated from the DNA. The rearrangement joins TRDV1 to TRDJ1, with 11 bases identical to TRDD3. No J gene was available from TCRdb, and it was assigned here by a germline match of the DNA. This CDR3 has 20 amino acids. Germline V CDR1 and CDR2: TSWWSYY, QGS. The DNA of the CDR3 is TGTGCTCCTGGGGACCCGTATGCCTACGTGAACTGGGGGATAGACGATAAACTCATCTTT. Amino acid sequence: CAPGDPYAYVNWGIDDKLIF.

This clone was observed a few times. TCRdb records a much larger clone's protein for this DNA, with a difference at residue 10 that likely arises from a read error; the protein given is the translation of the DNA. The CDR3 here is CALGGLLPYRGPKYTDKLIF. Here the CDR3 DNA reads TGTGCTCTTGGGGGACTTCTCCCCTACCGGGGGCCGAAATACACCGATAAACTCATCTTT. The rearrangement joins TRDV1 to TRDJ1; perhaps D is TRDD1, TRDD2 or TRDD3 (5 bases each). The J gene is not listed in TCRdb, so it was assigned here from a DNA match to germline. V was pared by 4 bases and J by 0 bases, with 27 bases between. This CDR3 has 20 residues. Germline CDR1 TSWWSYY, CDR2 QGS.